Listed below are T cell receptor beta chains from one sample, sequenced in a study of patients and donors after allogeneic stem cell transplantation. TCRdb reanalysed the RT-PCR reads using MiXCR and keeps one entry per CDR3 protein. The data hold around 150,000 distinct CDR3 sequences, with approximately 37% observed a single time. Sequencing was carried out using blood, either unsorted or a sorted T cell fraction (not recorded which). These receptors all stem from a human donor who was either an allogeneic HSCT recipient or a stem cell or donor lymphocyte infusion donor (not recorded which). It is not recorded whose cells these are; they may come from a transplant donor. CDR3s leave out the opening cysteine and the closing phenylalanine or tryptophan.

V,CDR3
TRBV7-2,ASSLVGSRTNTGELF
TRBV28,ASSSVSHNQPQH
TRBV9,ASSAAAGSSYNEQF
TRBV12-3/TRBV12-4,ASSLVGTTWYETQY
TRBV7-9,ASSYYTDQETQY
TRBV29-1,SVPRGNIQY
TRBV7-9,ASSLAGSGYT
TRBV19,ASKPGSRTEAF
TRBV2,ASSEWSTPYEQY
TRBV7-7,ASSPRVGGLYEQF
TRBV25-1,ASSGTGGLYNSPLH
TRBV19,ASKGVGTRVYNEQF
TRBV4-3,ASSPGRFSTQY
TRBV7-8,ASTLTGAASYNSPLH
TRBV5-1,ASSQHTGGARTEAF
TRBV19,ASSITAFGSNQPQH
TRBV7-2,ASSPTGTGGGGYT
TRBV7-9,ASSLSGTGGNTEAF
TRBV29-1,SVGGGPEAF
TRBV4-3,ASSQDPEGDRAYNEQF
TRBV7-9,ASSLKVWGPGQPQH
TRBV20-1,SARSPGPPSYNEQF
TRBV20-1,SARDPPSLHPPDTQY
TRBV12-3/TRBV12-4,ASSFWAPDTGELF
TRBV2,ASRDRGGNTEAF
TRBV6-1,ASSGADRDFNEKLF
TRBV29-1,SVEDWRGINEQF
TRBV6-2/TRBV6-3,ASSYFRATEAF
TRBV28,ASSFPGFNPGANVLT
TRBV6-2/TRBV6-3,ASSSVGGEAF
TRBV20-1,SATKDTLNTEAF
TRBV7-8,ASSLALGHLMNEQF
TRBV15,ATSGYTTNEKLF
TRBV28,ASSLRQAPLYNEQF
TRBV4-2,ASSQRAGGYINEQF
TRBV20-1,SAKMDGFGNTIY
TRBV29-1,SHLAGGAGNEQF
TRBV12-3/TRBV12-4,ASGLSGDTEAF
TRBV7-8,ASSLGIDRQDQPQH
TRBV10-3,AISESAGSAGNTIY
TRBV7-2,ASSSLGNTEAF
TRBV12-3/TRBV12-4,ASSPQVGSPANYGYT
TRBV14,ASSQVWGSNSPLH
TRBV29-1,SIRGEETQY
TRBV7-3,ASSSAGQGAGGYT
TRBV11-3,ASSLTPGVKQF
TRBV12-3/TRBV12-4,ASSAGTGGKLF
TRBV5-1,ASSLAGANNSPLH
TRBV19,ASTGTVNTEAF
TRBV12-3/TRBV12-4,ASSFGTGTGNTIY
TRBV29-1,SVEAEGHGYT
TRBV5-1,ASSVGPGRGAF
TRBV7-9,ASSKANTAF
TRBV15,ATRRLTGYEQY
TRBV12-3/TRBV12-4,ASRRSRVLGNTIY
TRBV6-5,ASSYAGVNTEAF
TRBV12-3/TRBV12-4,ASSPGRGSEAF
TRBV5-1,ASSLPGQYTQY
TRBV12-3/TRBV12-4,ASSLMQPMPSNQPQH